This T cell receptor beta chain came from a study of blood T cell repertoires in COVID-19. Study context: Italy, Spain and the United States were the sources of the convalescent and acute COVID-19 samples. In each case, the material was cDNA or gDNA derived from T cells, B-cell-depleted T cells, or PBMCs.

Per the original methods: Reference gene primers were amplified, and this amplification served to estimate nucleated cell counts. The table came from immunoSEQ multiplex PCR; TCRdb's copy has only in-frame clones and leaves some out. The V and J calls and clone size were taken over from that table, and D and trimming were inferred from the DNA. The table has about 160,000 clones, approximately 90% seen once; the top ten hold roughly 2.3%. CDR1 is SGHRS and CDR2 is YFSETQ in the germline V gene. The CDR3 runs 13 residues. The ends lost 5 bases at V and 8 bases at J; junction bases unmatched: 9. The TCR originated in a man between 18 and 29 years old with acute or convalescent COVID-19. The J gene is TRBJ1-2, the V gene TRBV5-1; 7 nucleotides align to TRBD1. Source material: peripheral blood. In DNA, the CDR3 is TGCGCCAGCAGAGACGGGACAGAGGACGGCTACACCTTC. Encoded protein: CASRDGTEDGYTF.